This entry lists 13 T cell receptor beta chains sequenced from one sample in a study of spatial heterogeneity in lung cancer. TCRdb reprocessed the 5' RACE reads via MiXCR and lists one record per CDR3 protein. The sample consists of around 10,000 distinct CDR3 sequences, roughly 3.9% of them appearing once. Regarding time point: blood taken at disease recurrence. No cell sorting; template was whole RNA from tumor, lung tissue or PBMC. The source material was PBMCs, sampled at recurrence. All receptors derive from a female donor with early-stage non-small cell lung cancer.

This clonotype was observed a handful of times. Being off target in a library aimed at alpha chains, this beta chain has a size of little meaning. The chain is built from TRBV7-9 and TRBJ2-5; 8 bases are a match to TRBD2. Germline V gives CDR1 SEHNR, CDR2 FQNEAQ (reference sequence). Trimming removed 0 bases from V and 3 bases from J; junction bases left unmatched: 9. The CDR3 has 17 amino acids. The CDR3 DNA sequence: TGTGCCAGCAGCTTAGCTGGAGCAGCGGGGGCAGAAGAGACCCAGTACTTC. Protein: CASSLAGAAGAEETQYF.

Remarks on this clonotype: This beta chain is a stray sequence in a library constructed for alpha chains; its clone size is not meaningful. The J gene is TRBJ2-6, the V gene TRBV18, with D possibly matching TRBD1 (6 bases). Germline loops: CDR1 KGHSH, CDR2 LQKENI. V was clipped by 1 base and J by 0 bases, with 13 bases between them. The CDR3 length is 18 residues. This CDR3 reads CASSPQRTVGSGANVLTF. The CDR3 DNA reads TGTGCCAGCTCACCACAAAGGACAGTAGGCTCTGGGGCCAACGTCCTGACTTTC.

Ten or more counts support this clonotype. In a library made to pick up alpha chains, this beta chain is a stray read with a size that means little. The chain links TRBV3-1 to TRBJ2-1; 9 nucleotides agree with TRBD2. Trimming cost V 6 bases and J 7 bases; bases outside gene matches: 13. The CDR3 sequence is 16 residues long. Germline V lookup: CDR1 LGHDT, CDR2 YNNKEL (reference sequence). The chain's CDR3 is CASSRNSGTSSNEQFF. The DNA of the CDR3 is TGTGCCAGCAGTAGAAATTCCGGGACTAGCTCAAATGAGCAGTTCTTC.

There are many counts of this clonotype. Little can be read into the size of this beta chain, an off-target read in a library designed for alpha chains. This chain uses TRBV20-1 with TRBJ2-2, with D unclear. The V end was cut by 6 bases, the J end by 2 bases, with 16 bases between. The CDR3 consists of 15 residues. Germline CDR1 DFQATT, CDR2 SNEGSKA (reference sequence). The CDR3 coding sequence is TGCAGTGCCGCGGCCGGCGCCTCAAACACCGGGGAGCTGTTTTTT. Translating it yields CSAAAGASNTGELFF.

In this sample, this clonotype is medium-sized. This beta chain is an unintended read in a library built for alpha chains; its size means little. CDR3 residues: CASRNDWTAKNTEAFF. Written as DNA, the CDR3 is TGTGCCAGCAGAAACGATTGGACGGCAAAGAACACTGAAGCTTTCTTT. The chain links TRBV12-3 or TRBV12-4 to TRBJ1-1; no clear D gene. The V gene lost 6 bases and the J gene lost 1 base, with 18 bases spanning the gap. CDR3 length: 16 residues.

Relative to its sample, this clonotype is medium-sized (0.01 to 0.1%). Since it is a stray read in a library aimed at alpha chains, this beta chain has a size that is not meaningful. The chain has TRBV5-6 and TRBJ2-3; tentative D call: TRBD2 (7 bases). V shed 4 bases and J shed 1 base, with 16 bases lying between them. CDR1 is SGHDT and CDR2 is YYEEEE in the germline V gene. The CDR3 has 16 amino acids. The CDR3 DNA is TGTGCCAGCAGCCGAGAAGGGGGGGCCGGCACAGATACGCAGTATTTT. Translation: CASSREGGAGTDTQYF. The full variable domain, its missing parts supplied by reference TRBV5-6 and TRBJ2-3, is DAGVTQSPTHLIKTRGQQVTLRCSPKSGHDTVSWYQQALGQGPQFIFQYYEEEERQRGNFPDRFSGHQFPNYSSELNVNALLLGDSALYLCASSREGGAGTDTQYFGPGTRLTVL.

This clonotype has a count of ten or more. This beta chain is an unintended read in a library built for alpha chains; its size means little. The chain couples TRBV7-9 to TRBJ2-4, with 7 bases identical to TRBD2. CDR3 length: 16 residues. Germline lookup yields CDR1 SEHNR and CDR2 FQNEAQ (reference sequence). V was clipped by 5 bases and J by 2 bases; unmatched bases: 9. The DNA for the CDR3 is TGTGCCAGCAGCCCCCCAGCGGGGATGACCAAAAACATTCAGTACTTC. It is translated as CASSPPAGMTKNIQYF.

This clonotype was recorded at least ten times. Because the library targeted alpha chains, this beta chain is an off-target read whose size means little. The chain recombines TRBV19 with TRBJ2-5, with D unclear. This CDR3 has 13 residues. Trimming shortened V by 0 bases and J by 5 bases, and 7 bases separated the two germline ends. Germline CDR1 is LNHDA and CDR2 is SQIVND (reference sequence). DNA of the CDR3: TGTGCCAGTAGTATAGACTCCGACGAGACCCAGTACTTC. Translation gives CASSIDSDETQYF.

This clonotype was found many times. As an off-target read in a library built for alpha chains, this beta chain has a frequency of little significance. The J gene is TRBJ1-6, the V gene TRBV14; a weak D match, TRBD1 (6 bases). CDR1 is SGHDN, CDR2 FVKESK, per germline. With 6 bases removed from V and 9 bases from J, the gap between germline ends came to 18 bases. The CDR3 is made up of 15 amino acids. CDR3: CASSSRNRDGSPLHF. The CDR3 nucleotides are TGTGCCAGCAGTTCACGGAACAGGGATGGTTCACCCCTCCACTTT.

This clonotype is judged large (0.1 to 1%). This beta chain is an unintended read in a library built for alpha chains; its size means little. DNA of the CDR3: TGTGCCATCAGTGGCGCCCAAGGACCGGATGTCTACGAGCAGTACTTC. Protein product: CAISGAQGPDVYEQYF. The chain couples TRBV10-3 to TRBJ2-7; unclear D gene. The CDR3 has 16 amino acids. CDR1 is ENHRY and CDR2 is SYGVKD in the germline V gene. Trimming stripped 4 bases from V and 3 bases from J, with 19 bases between.

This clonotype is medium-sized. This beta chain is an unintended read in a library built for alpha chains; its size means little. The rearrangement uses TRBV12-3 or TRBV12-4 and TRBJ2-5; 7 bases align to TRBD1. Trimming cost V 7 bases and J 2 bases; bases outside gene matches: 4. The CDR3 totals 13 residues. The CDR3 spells CASTLTGQETQYF. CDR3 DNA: TGTGCCAGCACCCTGACAGGGCAAGAGACCCAGTACTTC.

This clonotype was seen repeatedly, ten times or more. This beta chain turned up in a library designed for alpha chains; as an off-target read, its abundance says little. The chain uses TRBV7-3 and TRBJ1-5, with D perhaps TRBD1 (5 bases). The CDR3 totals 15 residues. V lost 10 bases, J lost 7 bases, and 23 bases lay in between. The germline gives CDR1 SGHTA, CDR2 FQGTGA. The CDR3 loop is CATVMGGLRGQPQHF. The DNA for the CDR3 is TGTGCCACCGTAATGGGGGGGTTACGTGGACAGCCCCAGCATTTT.

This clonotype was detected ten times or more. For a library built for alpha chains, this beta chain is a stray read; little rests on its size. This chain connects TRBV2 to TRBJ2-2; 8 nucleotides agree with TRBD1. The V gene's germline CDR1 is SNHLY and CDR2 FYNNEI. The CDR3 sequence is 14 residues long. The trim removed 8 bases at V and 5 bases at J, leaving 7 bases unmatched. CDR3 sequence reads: CASRTGIRTGELFF. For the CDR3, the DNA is TGTGCCAGCCGGACAGGGATAAGGACCGGGGAGCTGTTTTTT.